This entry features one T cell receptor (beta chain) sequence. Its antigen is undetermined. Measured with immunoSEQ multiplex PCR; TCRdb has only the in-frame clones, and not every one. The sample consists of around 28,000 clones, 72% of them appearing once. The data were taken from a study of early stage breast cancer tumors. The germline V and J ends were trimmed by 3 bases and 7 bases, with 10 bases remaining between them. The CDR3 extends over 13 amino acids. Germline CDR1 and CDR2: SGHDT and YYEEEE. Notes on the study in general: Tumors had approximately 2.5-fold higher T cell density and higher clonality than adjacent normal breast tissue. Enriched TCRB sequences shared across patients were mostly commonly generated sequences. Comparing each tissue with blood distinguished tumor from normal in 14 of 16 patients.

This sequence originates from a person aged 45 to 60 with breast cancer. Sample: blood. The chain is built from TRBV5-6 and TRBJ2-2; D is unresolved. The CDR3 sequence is CASSSWARGELFF. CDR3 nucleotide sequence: TGTGCCAGCAGCTCATGGGCCCGCGGGGAGCTGTTTTTT.